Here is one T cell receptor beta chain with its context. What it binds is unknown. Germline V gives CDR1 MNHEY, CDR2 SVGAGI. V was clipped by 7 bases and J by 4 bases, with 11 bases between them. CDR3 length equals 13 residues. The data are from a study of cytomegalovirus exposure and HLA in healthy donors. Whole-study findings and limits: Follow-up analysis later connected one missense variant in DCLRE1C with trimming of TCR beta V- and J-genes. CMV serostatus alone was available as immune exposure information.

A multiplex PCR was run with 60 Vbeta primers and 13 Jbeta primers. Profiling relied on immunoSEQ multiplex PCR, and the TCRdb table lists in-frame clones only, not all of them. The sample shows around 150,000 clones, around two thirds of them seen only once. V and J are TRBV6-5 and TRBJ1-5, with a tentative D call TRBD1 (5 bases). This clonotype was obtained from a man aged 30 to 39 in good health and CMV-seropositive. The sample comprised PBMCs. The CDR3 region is CASKSSGNQPQHF. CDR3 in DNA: TGTGCCAGCAAAAGCTCAGGGAATCAGCCCCAGCATTTT.